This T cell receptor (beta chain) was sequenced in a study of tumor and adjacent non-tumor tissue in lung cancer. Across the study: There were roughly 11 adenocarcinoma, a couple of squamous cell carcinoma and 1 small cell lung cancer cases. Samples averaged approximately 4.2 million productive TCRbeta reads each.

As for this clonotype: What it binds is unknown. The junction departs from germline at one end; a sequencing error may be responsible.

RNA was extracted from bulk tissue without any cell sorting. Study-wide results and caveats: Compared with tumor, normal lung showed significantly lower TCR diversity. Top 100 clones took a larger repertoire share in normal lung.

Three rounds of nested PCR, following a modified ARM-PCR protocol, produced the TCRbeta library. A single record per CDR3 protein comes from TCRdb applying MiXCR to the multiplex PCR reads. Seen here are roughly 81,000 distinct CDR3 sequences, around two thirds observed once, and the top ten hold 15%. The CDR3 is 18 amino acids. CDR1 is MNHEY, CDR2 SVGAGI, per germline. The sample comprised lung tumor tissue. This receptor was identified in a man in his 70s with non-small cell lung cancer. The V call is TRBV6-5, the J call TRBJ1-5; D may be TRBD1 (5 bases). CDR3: CSSSFLPPSEGFHQSQHF. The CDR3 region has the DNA TGTTCCAGCAGTTTTCTGCCTCCCTCGGAGGGGTTCCATCAGTCCCAGCATTTT.